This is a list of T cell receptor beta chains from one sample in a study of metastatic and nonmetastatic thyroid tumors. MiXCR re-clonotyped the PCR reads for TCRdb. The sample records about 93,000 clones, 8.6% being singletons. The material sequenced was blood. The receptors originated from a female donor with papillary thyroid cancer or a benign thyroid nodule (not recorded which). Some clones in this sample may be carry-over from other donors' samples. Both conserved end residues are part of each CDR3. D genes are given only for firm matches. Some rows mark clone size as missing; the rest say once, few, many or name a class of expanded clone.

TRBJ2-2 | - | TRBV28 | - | TGTGCCACTCCGACCCCGGGGGCGATTGGCACCGGGGAGCTGTTTTTT | CATPTPGAIGTGELFF
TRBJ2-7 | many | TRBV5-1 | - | TGCGCCAGCAGCTCATTCGACGGGAACGAGCAGTACTTC | CASSSFDGNEQYF
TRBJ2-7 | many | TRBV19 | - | TGTGCCAGTAAAGTTGGCCCCGCCCCTTCCTACGAGCAGTACTTC | CASKVGPAPSYEQYF
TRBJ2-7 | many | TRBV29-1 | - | TGCAGCGTTGAAGAAGCCAGCTACGAGCAGTACTTC | CSVEEASYEQYF
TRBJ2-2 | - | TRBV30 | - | TGTGCCTGGAGTCAAGGGACCGGGGAGCTGTTTTTT | CAWSQGTGELFF
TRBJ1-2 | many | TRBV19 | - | TGTGCCAGTAGCGGACTGACCTATGGCTACACCTTC | CASSGLTYGYTF
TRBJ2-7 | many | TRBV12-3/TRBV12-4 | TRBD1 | TGTGCCAGCAGTGCATCATTTCCGGGACAGCCCTCCTACGAGCAGTACTTC | CASSASFPGQPSYEQYF
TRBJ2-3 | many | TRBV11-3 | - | TGTGCCAGCAGCACCCTCGGACCCCCGGATACGCAGTATTTT | CASSTLGPPDTQYF
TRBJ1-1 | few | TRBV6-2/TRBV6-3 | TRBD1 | TGTGCCAGCAGTACAGAGACAGGGGTGAACACTGAAGCTTTCTTT | CASSTETGVNTEAFF
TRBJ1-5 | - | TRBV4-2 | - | TGTGCCAGCAGCCAAGATTGCGGACAGCCCCAGCATTTT | CASSQDCGQPQHF
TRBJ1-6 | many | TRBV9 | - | TGTGCCAGCAGCGTAGAGGTCAGTCAGTATTCACCCCTCCACTTT | CASSVEVSQYSPLHF
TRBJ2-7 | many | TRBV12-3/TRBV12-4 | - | TGTGCCAGCAGTTTATTGATGGGCTACGAGCAGTACTTC | CASSLLMGYEQYF
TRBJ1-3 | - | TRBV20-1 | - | TGCAGTGCTGCCAGCTCGGACGGAAGCTATGGAAACACCATATATTTT | CSAASSDGSYGNTIYF
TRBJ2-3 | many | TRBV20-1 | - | TGCAGTGCTTTCCTAGCGAACACAGATACGCAGTATTTT | CSAFLANTDTQYF
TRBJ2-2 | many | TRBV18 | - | TGTGCCAGCTCACCCCGGAAACAGGGTTCGGCCGGGGAGCTGTTTTTT | CASSPRKQGSAGELFF
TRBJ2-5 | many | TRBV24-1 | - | TGTGCCACAAAGGAGGGCGAGACCCAGTACTTC | CATKEGETQYF
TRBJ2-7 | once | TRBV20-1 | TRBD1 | TGCAGTGCAAGGACAGGGGATTTCTACGAGCAGTACTTC | CSARTGDFYEQYF
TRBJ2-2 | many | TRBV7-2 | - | TGTGCCAGCAGCTTCAGGGTCACCGGGGAGCTGTTTTTT | CASSFRVTGELFF
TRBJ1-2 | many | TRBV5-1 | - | TGCGCCAGCAGCTTGAGAGGGGATGGCTATGGCTACACCTTC | CASSLRGDGYGYTF
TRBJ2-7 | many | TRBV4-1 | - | TGCGCCAGCAGCCCCCCAGAAGGGGGGCGTCATGAGCAGTACTTC | CASSPPEGGRHEQYF
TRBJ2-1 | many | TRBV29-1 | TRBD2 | TGCAGCGCCGGACTAGCGAATGAGCAGTTCTTC | CSAGLANEQFF
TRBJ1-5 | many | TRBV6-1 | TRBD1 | TGTGCCAGCAGGTTAGGGGGACAGGGGAGCAATCAGCCCCAGCATTTT | CASRLGGQGSNQPQHF
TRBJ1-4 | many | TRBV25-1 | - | TGTGCCAGCAGTGAATCGACCGCTAATGAAAAACTGTTTTTT | CASSESTANEKLFF
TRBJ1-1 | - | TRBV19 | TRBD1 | TGTGCCAGTAACGGAAGACAGGGCTACACTGAAGCTTTCTTT | CASNGRQGYTEAFF
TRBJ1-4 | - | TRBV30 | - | TGTGCCTGGAGTGCCACAGGGCATGAAAAACTGTTTTTT | CAWSATGHEKLFF
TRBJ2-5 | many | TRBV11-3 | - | TGTGCCAGCAGCTTCGACAGGGAGACCCAGTACTTC | CASSFDRETQYF
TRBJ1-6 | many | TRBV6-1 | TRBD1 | TGTGCCAGCAGGGGGACAGGGCCCAATTCACCCCTCCACTTT | CASRGTGPNSPLHF
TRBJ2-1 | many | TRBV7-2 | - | TGTGCCAGCAGCCCCCGGGGCCTACGTCGTTACAATGAGCAGTTCTTC | CASSPRGLRRYNEQFF
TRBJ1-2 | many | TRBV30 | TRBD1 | TGTGCCTTCCCAGGGGGGGCGGGCTATGGCTACACCTTC | CAFPGGAGYGYTF
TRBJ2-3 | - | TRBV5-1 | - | TGCGCCAGCAGCTTGGAGACCCTCACAGATACGCAGTATTTT | CASSLETLTDTQYF
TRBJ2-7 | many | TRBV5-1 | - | TGCGCCAGCAGCCCAGGGACTCCCGAGCAGTACTTC | CASSPGTPEQYF
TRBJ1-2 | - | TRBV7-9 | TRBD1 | TGTGCCAGCAGCCTTAGGGGGGACAGGGATGGCTACACCTTC | CASSLRGDRDGYTF
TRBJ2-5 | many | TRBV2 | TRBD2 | TGTGCCAGCAGTGTTTCCCCTAGCGGGACGCAAGAGACCCAGTACTTC | CASSVSPSGTQETQYF
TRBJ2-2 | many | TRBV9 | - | TGTGCCAGCAGCTCTACAGGGAATACCGGGGAGCTGTTTTTT | CASSSTGNTGELFF
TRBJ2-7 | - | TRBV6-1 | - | TGTGCCAGCAGCCTCGATAGGGGGCGGGGGGTCTCCTACGAGCAGTACTTC | CASSLDRGRGVSYEQYF
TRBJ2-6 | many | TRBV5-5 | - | TGTGCCAGCAGCCCGACAGCCTCTGGGGCCAACGTCCTGACTTTC | CASSPTASGANVLTF
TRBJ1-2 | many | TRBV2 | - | TGTGCCAGCAGTGTGCTTGGCTACACCTTC | CASSVLGYTF
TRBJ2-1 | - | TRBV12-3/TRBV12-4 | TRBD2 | TGTGCCAGCAGCCCTGGACTAGCGTATGAGCAGTTCTTC | CASSPGLAYEQFF
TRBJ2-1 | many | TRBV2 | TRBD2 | TGTGCCAGCAGGGCCCGACTAGCGGGGGGGAATGAGCAGTTCTTC | CASRARLAGGNEQFF
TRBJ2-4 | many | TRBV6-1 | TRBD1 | TGTGCCAGCAGTGAAAAAGGGACAGGGGGAAACATTCAGTACTTC | CASSEKGTGGNIQYF
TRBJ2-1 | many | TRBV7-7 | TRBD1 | TGTGCCAGCAGCGCCTCGACAGGGGTCAGCTCCTACAATGAGCAGTTCTTC | CASSASTGVSSYNEQFF
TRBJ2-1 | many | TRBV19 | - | TGTGCCAGTAGTTTACCGGGTCAGAGCGATGAGCAGTTCTTC | CASSLPGQSDEQFF
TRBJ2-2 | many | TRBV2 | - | TGTGCCAGCAGTGACATCGGGTGGACCGGGGAGCTGTTTTTT | CASSDIGWTGELFF
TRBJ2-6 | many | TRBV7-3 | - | TGTGCCAGCAGCTTAGTTCCCCCCTCTGGGGCCAACGTCCTGACTTTC | CASSLVPPSGANVLTF
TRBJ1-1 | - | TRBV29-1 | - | TGCAGCGCGGAACCGTGGAACACTGAAGCTTTCTTT | CSAEPWNTEAFF